These 23 T cell receptor beta chains originate from one sample sequenced in a study of shared clonotypes between healthy human individuals. Sequencing used immunoSEQ multiplex PCR; TCRdb keeps in-frame clones, though not all of them. The sample yields 600,000 to 750,000 clones, 55% to 75% seen once. Material for sequencing was memory CD4+ T cells sorted from blood. Documented subset: CD45RA-negative fraction. Receptor source: a woman in her twenties or thirties in good health.

The CDR3 loop reads CASSQGAVPASGANVLTF. The CDR3, as DNA: TGCGCCAGCAGCCAGGGGGCCGTACCAGCCTCTGGGGCCAACGTCCTGACTTTC. The chain has TRBV4-1 and TRBJ2-6; tentative D call: TRBD1 (6 bases). The CDR3 spans 18 residues. V was pared by 3 bases and J by 0 bases, with 15 bases between. CDR1 and CDR2 (germline): MGHRA, YSYEKL.

The sample holds many counts of this clone. This chain connects TRBV29-1 to TRBJ2-1, with 16 nucleotides matching TRBD2. V lost 8 bases and J lost 0; bases outside the gene matches: 4. This CDR3 spans 16 amino acids. Germline V gives CDR1 SQVTM, CDR2 ANQGSEA. CDR3 amino acids: CSLGLAGGGSYNEQFF. In DNA, the CDR3 is TGCAGCTTGGGACTAGCGGGAGGGGGCTCCTACAATGAGCAGTTCTTC.

This chain connects TRBV5-1 to TRBJ2-5, with D unclear. V gave up 7 bases and J gave up 9 bases, with 16 bases separating them. CDR1 and CDR2 from the germline V gene are SGHRS and YFSETQ. CDR3 length: 12 residues. CDR3 nucleotide sequence: TGCGCCAGCTCGGACCCACCCGGGTCCCAGTACTTC. This sequence encodes CASSDPPGSQYF.

The gene calls are TRBV5-1 and TRBJ1-2, with D possibly being TRBD1 (5 bases). This CDR3 is built from 14 residues. V was cut by 0 bases and J by 5 bases, with 11 bases left in between. Germline-derived CDR1 and CDR2 are SGHRS and YFSETQ. The CDR3 here is CASSLDRRTYGYTF. CDR3 DNA: TGCGCCAGCAGCTTGGATCGACGGACATATGGCTACACCTTC.

The chain links TRBV21-1 to TRBJ1-5. TRBV21-1 is a pseudogene. This CDR3 comprises 15 residues. CDR3 loop: CASSRLNGSNQPQHF. The CDR3 DNA reads TGTGCCAGCAGCCGCCTAAACGGAAGCAATCAGCCCCAGCATTTT.

V is TRBV27 and J is TRBJ1-5, with 8 bases aligning to TRBD1. This CDR3 region has 15 residues. With V trimmed by 3 bases and J by 5 bases, 6 bases remained unmatched. Germline lookup yields CDR1 MNHEY and CDR2 SMNVEV (reference sequence). This CDR3 reads CASSFRQGRDQPQHF. The CDR3 DNA sequence: TGTGCCAGCAGTTTTCGACAGGGGAGAGATCAGCCCCAGCATTTT.

The chain has TRBV29-1 and TRBJ1-1; D not certain. Germline V gene data show CDR1 as SQVTM and CDR2 as ANQGSEA. The CDR3 is 14 amino acids. Trimming left V 3 bases short and J 2 bases short, with 13 bases between. CDR3 DNA sequence: TGCAGCGTTGATCGGTATGCCGTTAACACTGAAGCTTTCTTT. Amino acids: CSVDRYAVNTEAFF.

Comment on this clone: A far larger clone is only one base removed, so a read error is likely. Other DNA sequences of this sample code for an identical CDR3. J is TRBJ2-3 and V is TRBV11-2; D uncertain. The germline V gene encodes CDR1 SGHAT and CDR2 FQNNGV. There are 14 residues in the CDR3. In DNA form, the CDR3 reads TGTGCCAGTAGCTTAGGTGGTGGCACAGATACGCAGTATTTT. Translation: CASSLGGGTDTQYF.

This clone appeared a single time. This chain uses TRBV28 with TRBJ2-5; 8 nucleotides match TRBD2. The V gene end was trimmed by 6 bases and the J gene end by 4 bases; junction bases not matched to a gene: 7. The CDR3 sequence is 14 residues long. The germline gives CDR1 MDHEN, CDR2 SYDVKM. CDR3 in DNA: TGTGCCAGCAGCCCCGCGGGGGGAGGAGAGACCCAGTACTTC. Its translation: CASSPAGGGETQYF.

V usage is TRBV28 and J usage is TRBJ1-4; 9 nucleotides agree with TRBD1. The CDR3 covers 14 residues. Germline-derived CDR1 and CDR2 are MDHEN and SYDVKM. V lost 7 bases and J lost 10; bases outside the gene matches: 10. The CDR3 DNA sequence: TGTGCCAGCACCCCGGGACAGGGTAGGACAAAACTGTTTTTT. Translation: CASTPGQGRTKLFF.

The chain combines TRBV28 with TRBJ1-2; TRBD1 matches at 7 bases. CDR1 MDHEN and CDR2 SYDVKM come from the germline V gene. With 11 bases clipped from V and 8 bases from J, the junction kept 14 bases outside the gene matches. This CDR3 is built from 13 residues. The CDR3 nucleotides are TGTGCCGCAAAAGGACAGGCCCCCTGGGGCTACACCTTC. This translates into CAAKGQAPWGYTF.

The V gene is TRBV28, the J gene TRBJ1-1; TRBD1 matches at 8 bases. CDR3 length: 15 amino acids. The V gene's germline CDR1 is MDHEN and CDR2 SYDVKM. V trimming: 5 bases; J trimming: 1 base; junction bases outside the gene matches: 6. DNA of the CDR3: TGTGCCAGCAGTGACGCGACAGGGGCGAACACTGAAGCTTTCTTT. Its translation is CASSDATGANTEAFF.

The chain recombines TRBV28 with TRBJ2-3, with 10 bases fitting TRBD2. This CDR3 comprises 15 residues. Germline CDR1 MDHEN, CDR2 SYDVKM. The junction had 7 bases not matched to a gene; V was cut back by 2 bases and J by 8 bases. CDR3 coding DNA: TGTGCCAGCAGTTTAGGACTAGCGGAGGGGAGTACGCAGTATTTT. It translates to CASSLGLAEGSTQYF.

In DNA form, the CDR3 reads TGCAGCGTTATTCCGGCGGGCAATCAGCCCCAGCATTTT. The encoded protein is CSVIPAGNQPQHF. J is TRBJ1-5 and V is TRBV29-1; D unclear. The germline V gene encodes CDR1 SQVTM and CDR2 ANQGSEA. This CDR3 has 13 residues. The V gene lost 5 bases and the J gene lost 2 bases, with 10 bases spanning the gap.

The chain links TRBV7-9 to TRBJ1-1; D is undetermined. V was clipped by 4 bases and J by 3 bases, with 6 bases between them. Germline V gives CDR1 SEHNR, CDR2 FQNEAQ (reference sequence). This CDR3 spans 12 amino acids. The CDR3 protein is CASSSSDTEAFF. CDR3 DNA sequence: TGTGCCAGCAGCTCCTCCGACACTGAAGCTTTCTTT.

The gene calls are TRBV5-1 and TRBJ2-5, with 7 bases matching TRBD2. The trim removed 1 base at V and 5 bases at J, leaving 8 bases unmatched. CDR1 is SGHRS, CDR2 YFSETQ, per germline. This CDR3 contains 15 residues. CDR3 amino acids: CASSLMASGTETQYF. The CDR3 DNA follows: TGCGCCAGCAGCTTGATGGCTAGCGGTACGGAGACCCAGTACTTC.

The chain uses TRBV9 and TRBJ2-1; a weak D match, TRBD2 (6 bases). Germline V gene sequence: CDR1 SGDLS, CDR2 YYNGEE. This CDR3 region has 15 residues. Trimming took 4 bases from V and 1 from J, leaving 12 bases between them. As DNA, the CDR3 is TGTGCCAGCAGCCCGATAGCGGAGTCCTACAATGAGCAGTTCTTC. It is translated as CASSPIAESYNEQFF.

The J gene is TRBJ2-1, the V gene TRBV4-1, with 8 positions matching TRBD2. Per germline, CDR1 MGHRA and CDR2 YSYEKL. Unmatched junction bases numbered 5, after V lost 2 bases and J lost 2 bases. This CDR3 has 16 amino acids. CDR3 sequence: CASSQILAVTYNEQFF. The CDR3 DNA is TGCGCCAGCAGCCAAATACTAGCGGTCACCTACAATGAGCAGTTCTTC.

The rearrangement links TRBV27 to TRBJ2-1; 13 bases line up with TRBD2. CDR1 is MNHEY and CDR2 is SMNVEV in the germline V gene (reference sequence). The V gene end was trimmed by 4 bases and the J gene end by 4 bases; junction bases not matched to a gene: 1. This CDR3 comprises 15 residues. The chain's CDR3 is CASSSGLAGYNEQFF. The CDR3 nucleotides are TGTGCCAGCAGTTCGGGACTAGCGGGGTACAATGAGCAGTTCTTC.

This chain connects TRBV28 to TRBJ2-3; 9 positions agree with TRBD2. Trimming took 6 bases from V and 3 from J; bases not matched to a gene: 7. Germline CDR1 is MDHEN and CDR2 is SYDVKM. CDR3 size: 15 residues. In DNA form, the CDR3 reads TGTGCCAGCAGGGGTAGCGGGAGAGGGACAGATACGCAGTATTTT. Translation gives CASRGSGRGTDTQYF.

This chain links TRBV7-2 with TRBJ2-1; TRBD2 matches 9 bases. V lost 5 bases to trimming and J lost 4 bases; unmatched junction nucleotides: 6. This CDR3 has 15 residues. Germline CDR1 and CDR2: SGHTA and FQGNSA. CDR3 DNA sequence: TGTGCCAGCAGCGTTAACAGCGGGAGGTACAATGAGCAGTTCTTC. This codes for CASSVNSGRYNEQFF.

This clone has a handful of counts. This chain joins TRBV11-1 and TRBJ1-2; TRBD1 matches 7 bases. The germline gives CDR1 SGHAT, CDR2 FQDESV (reference sequence). There are 15 residues in the CDR3. V lost 5 bases to trimming and J lost 5 bases; unmatched junction nucleotides: 11. For the CDR3, the DNA is TGTGCCAGCAGCCCGGGACAGCTTCTTGTATATGGCTACACCTTC. Encoded protein: CASSPGQLLVYGYTF.

V usage is TRBV7-9 and J usage is TRBJ2-7, with 8 bases fitting TRBD2. This CDR3 is 14 amino acids long. Unmatched junction bases numbered 5, after V lost 5 bases and J lost 2 bases. Germline V gene sequence: CDR1 SEHNR, CDR2 FQNEAQ (reference sequence). The CDR3 DNA is TGTGCCAGCAGCCCCCTGACTAGCGCCTACGAGCAGTACTTC. Its translation: CASSPLTSAYEQYF.